One sample yielded the 23 T cell receptor beta chains listed below, sequenced in a study of blood T cell repertoires in COVID-19. Some clones are missing from TCRdb's copy, which holds only in-frame ones; the method was immunoSEQ multiplex PCR. The sample lists roughly 180,000 clones, 87% seen once, with around 2.1% in the top ten. Sequencing was performed on PBMCs or T cells enriched from blood (not recorded which). The receptors come from a woman aged 25 to 39 who had recovered from COVID-19.

This clone appeared once. This chain uses TRBV6-4 with TRBJ1-4; D gene ambiguous. From germline, CDR1 is MRHNA and CDR2 SNTAGT. Deletions cut 3 bases from V and 3 bases from J, with 11 bases between. The CDR3 consists of 15 residues. The CDR3 nucleotides read TGTGCCAGCAGTGAAAGAGGAGGGTCTAATGAAAAACTGTTTTTT. This translates into CASSERGGSNEKLFF.

This chain links TRBV24-1 with TRBJ1-1, with 8 bases matching TRBD1. The V segment lost 5 bases and the J segment 6 bases; nucleotides outside the gene matches: 4. Germline CDR1 is KGHDR and CDR2 is SFDVKD. This CDR3 is built from 13 residues. The CDR3 loop reads CATSAGGASEAFF. For the CDR3, the DNA is TGTGCCACCAGTGCAGGGGGCGCCTCTGAAGCTTTCTTT.

This sequence joins TRBV30 and TRBJ2-7, with 7 bases fitting TRBD1. CDR1 and CDR2 from the germline V gene are GTSNPN and SVGIG (reference sequence). With V trimmed by 0 bases and J by 3 bases, 2 bases remained unmatched. The CDR3 totals 13 residues. The CDR3 DNA sequence: TGTGCCTGGAGTGTTGGGGACAGCTACGAGCAGTACTTC. It specifies CAWSVGDSYEQYF.

The rearrangement uses TRBV6-1 and TRBJ1-6, with D perhaps matching TRBD1 (6 bases). The germline V and J ends were trimmed by 2 bases and 6 bases, with 14 bases remaining between them. The length of the CDR3 is 16 residues. Germline V gives CDR1 MNHNS, CDR2 SASEGT. CDR3 sequence (DNA): TGTGCCAGCAGTGAAATTAGGGGGGGAAGTAATTCACCCCTCCACTTT. It codes for CASSEIRGGSNSPLHF.

This chain connects TRBV9 to TRBJ2-5, with 8 bases identical to TRBD2. The CDR3 is made up of 16 amino acids. Germline-derived CDR1 and CDR2 are SGDLS and YYNGEE. V lost 4 bases to trimming and J lost 4 bases; unmatched junction nucleotides: 12. This chain's CDR3 is CASSNGGAGVGETQYF. In DNA, the CDR3 is TGTGCCAGCAGCAACGGTGGAGCGGGGGTGGGAGAGACCCAGTACTTC.

The CDR3 bases are TGTGCCAGTAGTATGAGTGCAACTAATGAAAAACTGTTTTTT. This codes for CASSMSATNEKLFF. This chain uses TRBV19 with TRBJ1-4; D remains unclear. The germline V and J ends were trimmed by 3 bases and 0 bases, with 5 bases remaining between them. Germline loops: CDR1 LNHDA, CDR2 SQIVND (reference sequence). The CDR3 runs 14 residues.

The V call is TRBV10-3, the J call TRBJ1-1; D is unclear. Trimming took off 5 bases at V and 3 bases at J, with 13 bases between the two ends. Germline V gene data show CDR1 as ENHRY and CDR2 as SYGVKD. The CDR3 has 14 amino acids. CDR3 region: CAISISLLDTEAFF. In nucleotides, the CDR3 is TGTGCCATCAGTATATCGCTTTTAGACACTGAAGCTTTCTTT.

The DNA for the CDR3 is TGTGCCACCAGTAGCGGGCGGGGCACTGAAGCTTTCTTT. It specifies CATSSGRGTEAFF. V and J are TRBV24-1 and TRBJ1-1; D is ambiguous. Germline V lookup: CDR1 KGHDR, CDR2 SFDVKD. This CDR3 comprises 13 residues. Trimming took 6 bases from V and 4 from J, leaving 11 bases between them.

The gene calls are TRBV9 and TRBJ2-3, with 8 positions matching TRBD1. CDR3 length: 17 amino acids. Germline assignment: CDR1 SGDLS and CDR2 YYNGEE. V lost 2 bases to trimming and J lost 0 bases; unmatched junction nucleotides: 8. CDR3 residues: CASSVEGQDTSTDTQYF. The DNA for the CDR3 is TGTGCCAGCAGCGTCGAGGGACAGGACACTAGCACAGATACGCAGTATTTT.

CDR3: CASAPPRASGTVGEQYF. CDR3 bases: TGTGCCAGCGCCCCACCCCGGGCTAGCGGGACCGTTGGGGAGCAGTACTTC. The rearrangement joins TRBV11-3 to TRBJ2-7; the match to TRBD2 covers 9 bases. CDR1 and CDR2 (germline): SGHNT, YENEEA. The CDR3 has 17 residues. V gave up 8 bases and J gave up 7 bases; unmatched junction bases: 21.

The chain is built from TRBV30 and TRBJ1-5; TRBD1 matches 11 bases. CDR3 length: 15 amino acids. With V trimmed by 5 bases and J by 7 bases, 10 bases remained unmatched. CDR1 GTSNPN and CDR2 SVGIG come from the germline V gene (reference sequence). The CDR3 bases are TGTGCCTGGTCTACCGGGACAGGGGGGGAACAGCCCCAGCATTTT. Its translation is CAWSTGTGGEQPQHF.

V gene TRBV14 combines with J gene TRBJ2-7; 12 bases fit TRBD2. Germline V gene data show CDR1 as SGHDN and CDR2 as FVKESK. The CDR3 contains 16 residues. Trimming removed 5 bases from V and 3 bases from J; junction bases left unmatched: 8. CDR3 sequence: CASSTGPLAGGYEQYF. CDR3 in DNA: TGTGCCAGCAGCACTGGGCCACTAGCGGGAGGCTACGAGCAGTACTTC. Full variable domain (missing parts from reference TRBV14 and TRBJ2-7): EAGVTQFPSHSVIEKGQTVTLRCDPISGHDNLYWYRRVMGKEIKFLLHFVKESKQDESGMPNNRFLAERTGGTYSTLKVQPAELEDSGVYFCASSTGPLAGGYEQYFGPGTRLTVT.

The chain uses TRBV19 and TRBJ2-7; 7 positions agree with TRBD2. Germline V CDR1 and CDR2: LNHDA, SQIVND (reference sequence). The CDR3 totals 15 residues. Losses at the gene ends were 3 bases for V and 3 bases for J; bases not matched to a gene: 8. CDR3 coding DNA: TGTGCCAGTAGTATCCTCGGCGGGGGAAGCTACGAGCAGTACTTC. This encodes CASSILGGGSYEQYF.

The chain links TRBV27 to TRBJ1-2, with TRBD1 identical over 7 bases. CDR3 length: 15 residues. Looked up from germline, CDR1 is MNHEY and CDR2 is SMNVEV (reference sequence). With 0 bases clipped from V and 6 bases from J, the junction kept 7 bases outside the gene matches. CDR3 residues: CASSLSRGLLHGYTF. DNA of the CDR3: TGTGCCAGCAGTTTATCGAGGGGGCTACTGCATGGCTACACCTTC.

The CDR3 nucleotides read TGTGCCATCAGTGAGCCGACGCAGGGGGCGCAGGACACCGGGGAGCTGTTTTTT. It specifies CAISEPTQGAQDTGELFF. V usage is TRBV10-3 and J usage is TRBJ2-2; 8 bases map to TRBD1. The CDR3 loop spans 18 amino acids. Looked up from germline, CDR1 is ENHRY and CDR2 is SYGVKD. With 2 bases clipped from V and 3 bases from J, the junction kept 11 bases outside the gene matches.

V usage is TRBV5-5 and J usage is TRBJ2-1, with 7 bases matching TRBD1. After removal of 5 bases from V and 6 bases from J, the junction contained 5 bases not matched to a gene. CDR3 length: 13 amino acids. From germline, CDR1 is SGHKS and CDR2 YYEKEE (reference sequence). This CDR3 reads CASRSTGANEQFF. The CDR3 DNA sequence: TGTGCCAGCAGGTCTACAGGGGCCAATGAGCAGTTCTTC.

This clone was counted a few times. The rearrangement links TRBV5-1 to TRBJ2-3; D is ambiguous. Germline V lookup: CDR1 SGHRS, CDR2 YFSETQ. The CDR3 totals 15 residues. The V gene lost 0 bases and the J gene lost 2 bases, with 10 bases spanning the gap. CDR3 sequence: CASSLGLVSTDTQYF. The CDR3 DNA reads as TGCGCCAGCAGCTTGGGACTTGTATCCACAGATACGCAGTATTTT. Using reference TRBV5-1 and TRBJ2-3 for the parts outside the CDR3, the full variable domain is KAGVTQTPRYLIKTRGQQVTLSCSPISGHRSVSWYQQTPGQGLQFLFEYFSETQRNKGNFPGRFSGRQFSNSRSEMNVSTLELGDSALYLCASSLGLVSTDTQYFGPGTRLTVL.

The chain uses TRBV9 and TRBJ1-1, with 7 bases lining up with TRBD1. The junction had 7 bases not matched to a gene; V was cut back by 4 bases and J by 4 bases. CDR1 is SGDLS and CDR2 is YYNGEE in the germline V gene. The CDR3 extends over 14 amino acids. This CDR3 is CASSPRQGGTEAFF. CDR3 DNA: TGTGCCAGCAGCCCACGACAGGGAGGCACTGAAGCTTTCTTT. The full variable domain, rest sourced from reference TRBV9 and TRBJ1-1, is DSGVTQTPKHLITATGQRVTLRCSPRSGDLSVYWYQQSLDQGLQFLIQYYNGEERAKGNILERFSAQQFPDLHSELNLSSLELGDSALYFCASSPRQGGTEAFFGQGTRLTVV.

This rearrangement joins TRBV5-1 to TRBJ2-3; 7 bases match TRBD1. Germline lookup yields CDR1 SGHRS and CDR2 YFSETQ. V lost 0 bases and J lost 1; bases outside the gene matches: 5. There are 16 residues in the CDR3. The CDR3 here is CASSLVQGVGTDTQYF. The CDR3 DNA sequence: TGCGCCAGCAGCTTGGTGCAGGGGGTAGGCACAGATACGCAGTATTTT.

The rearrangement joins TRBV4-3 to TRBJ2-7; D ambiguous. V was pared by 1 base and J by 1 base, with 5 bases between. The CDR3 runs to 13 residues. Germline assignment: CDR1 LGHNA and CDR2 YSLEER. The CDR3 here is CASSQGASYEQYF. DNA for the CDR3: TGCGCCAGCAGCCAAGGAGCTTCCTACGAGCAGTACTTC.

Regarding this clone: Different DNA sequences within this sample yield the same CDR3. The chain uses TRBV12-3 or TRBV12-4 and TRBJ2-7; D uncertain. Deletions cut 6 bases from V and 4 bases from J, with 7 bases between. This CDR3 region has 11 residues. CDR3 amino acids: CASSGSYEQYF. The CDR3 region has the DNA TGTGCCAGCAGCGGTAGTTACGAGCAGTACTTC.

This clone was seen a few times. J is TRBJ1-1 and V is TRBV10-3, with D uncertain. This CDR3 spans 14 amino acids. Germline V gives CDR1 ENHRY, CDR2 SYGVKD. V was clipped by 3 bases and J by 4 bases, with 12 bases between them. The CDR3 region has the DNA TGTGCCATCAGTGATCACGGGTGGCTCACTGAAGCTTTCTTT. Translated, it gives CAISDHGWLTEAFF.

This chain links TRBV2 with TRBJ1-6; the D gene is possibly TRBD1 (5 bases). CDR3 size: 14 residues. V shed 10 bases and J shed 7 bases, with 17 bases lying between them. Per germline, CDR1 SNHLY and CDR2 FYNNEI. Written as DNA, the CDR3 is TGTGCCACCCAAGGTGGGGGGTGGAATTCACCCCTCCACTTT. Translating it yields CATQGGGWNSPLHF.